This TCR beta chain was sequenced for a study of blood T cells in healthy people across ages. At the level of the study: About one barcoded TCR beta cDNA was captured per two T cells.

A remark on this clonotype: Its antigen is undetermined.

Combining a sample-barcoded 5' primer with a J-beta primer mix, a second PCR ran for 7 to 11 cycles. One entry per CDR3 protein, called by TCRdb with MiXCR from the 5' RACE reads. The repertoire holds roughly 1.5 million distinct CDR3 sequences, with approximately 43% as singletons. Regarding the study as a whole: A strong correlation was found between TCR beta diversity and the percentage of naive T cells.

The material sequenced was blood. This receptor was identified in a woman aged 18 to 35 in good health.

As DNA, the CDR3 is TGTGCCAGCAGCACCGGGACAGGCCCCGGCGATGAGCAGTTCTTC. Translating it yields CASSTGTGPGDEQFF. The genes are TRBV2 and TRBJ2-1, with TRBD1 matching 8 bases. The CDR3 is made up of 15 amino acids. With V trimmed by 6 bases and J by 8 bases, 12 bases remained unmatched. CDR1 and CDR2 (germline): SNHLY, FYNNEI.